These 14 T cell receptor beta chains share one sample of origin, sequenced in a study of blood T cell repertoires in COVID-19. Some clones are missing from TCRdb's copy, which holds only in-frame ones; the method was immunoSEQ multiplex PCR. The table has roughly 230,000 clones, 84% seen once. Material for sequencing was PBMCs or T cells enriched from blood (not recorded which). The receptors shown here come from a man aged 50 or older who had recovered from COVID-19.

The gene calls are TRBV27 and TRBJ2-2; 8 bases align to TRBD2. This CDR3 contains 15 residues. Germline trimming cut 10 bases from V and 6 bases from J; bases unmatched to any gene: 13. Looked up from germline, CDR1 is MNHEY and CDR2 is SMNVEV (reference sequence). Here the CDR3 DNA reads TGTGCCACATGGCCGGGACTAGGTGTCCCCGGGGAGCTGTTTTTT. It specifies CATWPGLGVPGELFF.

The V gene is TRBV24-1, the J gene TRBJ2-2, with TRBD2 identical over 12 bases. V shed 0 bases and J 1 base; nucleotides not matched to a gene: 2. The CDR3 contains 18 residues. CDR1 is KGHDR, CDR2 SFDVKD, per germline. The CDR3 DNA follows: TGTGCCACCAGTGATTTGCCTAGCGGGGGGGAGAACACCGGGGAGCTGTTTTTT. Amino acids: CATSDLPSGGENTGELFF.

This chain connects TRBV7-9 to TRBJ2-3, with 10 positions matching TRBD2. The CDR3 loop spans 16 amino acids. CDR1 and CDR2 (germline): SEHNR, FQNEAQ (reference sequence). After removal of 5 bases from V and 5 bases from J, the junction contained 10 bases not matched to a gene. In DNA, the CDR3 is TGTGCCAGCAGCACCTGGAGCGGGGGGGCCATAGATACGCAGTATTTT. Its translation: CASSTWSGGAIDTQYF.

CDR3 in amino acids: CASSLDQAPAYEQYF. The CDR3 nucleotides read TGTGCCAGCAGCTTGGATCAGGCTCCTGCCTACGAGCAGTACTTC. The V gene is TRBV5-4, the J gene TRBJ2-7; D gene ambiguous. V was clipped by 0 bases and J by 2 bases, with 12 bases between them. Germline CDR1 SGHNT, CDR2 YYREEE (reference sequence). The CDR3 totals 15 residues.

This clone showed up just a few times. The rearrangement uses TRBV15 and TRBJ1-4; tentative D call: TRBD1 (6 bases). Trimming removed 1 base at V and 7 bases at J, with 13 bases between. This CDR3 region has 15 residues. Looked up from germline, CDR1 is LNHNV and CDR2 is YYDKDF (reference sequence). The CDR3 protein is CATSRGVGGAEKLFF. CDR3 bases: TGTGCCACCAGCAGAGGAGTCGGGGGGGCTGAAAAACTGTTTTTT. Combining the CDR3 with reference TRBV15 and TRBJ1-4 gives the whole variable domain DAMVIQNPRYQVTQFGKPVTLSCSQTLNHNVMYWYQQKSSQAPKLLFHYYDKDFNNEADTPDNFQSRRPNTSFCFLDIRSPGLGDTAMYLCATSRGVGGAEKLFFGSGTQLSVL.

The chain joins TRBV9 to TRBJ2-2; possible D gene TRBD2, 5 bases. The CDR3 extends over 15 amino acids. In germline, CDR1 is SGDLS, CDR2 YYNGEE. Trimming pared 0 bases from V and 0 bases from J, leaving 6 bases between. The CDR3 bases are TGTGCCAGCAGCGTAGACGGGGCGAACACCGGGGAGCTGTTTTTT. Its protein product is CASSVDGANTGELFF.

This clone was counted once. V gene TRBV16 combines with J gene TRBJ2-4; D might be TRBD1 (7 bases). CDR1 and CDR2 (germline): KGHSY, FQNENV. CDR3 length equals 18 residues. Trimming took 0 bases from V and 3 from J, leaving 18 bases between them. The CDR3 reads CASSQSVEGAFDKNIQYF. The CDR3 DNA is TGTGCCAGCAGCCAATCGGTGGAGGGGGCTTTTGACAAAAACATTCAGTACTTC.

This chain links TRBV5-1 with TRBJ1-4; D gene unclear. V was cut by 0 bases and J by 8 bases, with 11 bases left in between. This CDR3 has 14 amino acids. Germline lookup yields CDR1 SGHRS and CDR2 YFSETQ. CDR3 in DNA: TGCGCCAGCAGCTTGGGAGCCACGGGGGAAAAACTGTTTTTT. As protein: CASSLGATGEKLFF.

In this sample, this clone turned up many times. V usage is TRBV6-2 or TRBV6-3 and J usage is TRBJ1-5; 7 bases align to TRBD1. CDR1 is MNHEY and CDR2 is SVGEGT in the germline V gene. The CDR3 spans 14 residues. The J segment lost 5 bases and the V segment lost 0 bases, leaving 1 base of the junction unmatched. The CDR3 loop is CASSYSRGDQPQHF. Here the CDR3 DNA reads TGTGCCAGCAGTTACTCCAGGGGGGATCAGCCCCAGCATTTT.

This chain joins TRBV6-1 and TRBJ2-3; TRBD2 aligns across 7 bases. Germline values: CDR1 MNHNS, CDR2 SASEGT. The CDR3 contains 16 residues. J lost 4 bases, V lost 4 bases, and 11 bases had no gene match. DNA for the CDR3: TGTGCCAGCAGTGTGAGGAGCGGGGCTGGGGCAGATACGCAGTATTTT. Translated, it gives CASSVRSGAGADTQYF.

This chain joins TRBV11-2 and TRBJ2-1; 10 nucleotides match TRBD2. V dropped 1 base and J dropped 6; count of bases not matched to a gene: 6. The CDR3 is made up of 16 amino acids. The V gene's germline CDR1 is SGHAT and CDR2 FQNNGV. The DNA of the CDR3 is TGTGCCAGCAGCTTAGTTCCTAGCGGGAGAGGCAATGAGCAGTTCTTC. It is translated as CASSLVPSGRGNEQFF.

In its sample, this clone was seen a few times. The chain is built from TRBV29-1 and TRBJ2-7; 9 bases align to TRBD1. V lost 7 bases and J lost 3; bases outside the gene matches: 4. This CDR3 is built from 12 residues. Germline V CDR1 and CDR2: SQVTM, ANQGSEA. This chain's CDR3 is CSAQGQGYEQYF. CDR3 sequence (DNA): TGCAGCGCCCAGGGACAGGGCTACGAGCAGTACTTC.

The V gene is TRBV14, the J gene TRBJ2-3; tentative D call: TRBD2 (5 bases). Germline assignment: CDR1 SGHDN and CDR2 FVKESK. Between the trimmed V and J ends, which lost 1 base and 1 base, there was a span of 12 bases. The CDR3 has 16 residues. The CDR3 region is CASSQVRLSGTDTQYF. CDR3 DNA sequence: TGTGCCAGCAGCCAAGTAAGACTATCTGGCACAGATACGCAGTATTTT.

CDR3 bases: TGTGCCAGCAGCTCCACTTCGGGCGGGAACCTGTACGAGCAGTACTTC. This gives the protein CASSSTSGGNLYEQYF. The rearrangement links TRBV28 to TRBJ2-7, with D perhaps TRBD2 (6 bases). The CDR3 spans 16 residues. Germline CDR1 and CDR2: MDHEN and SYDVKM. The V end lost 6 bases, the J end lost 4 bases, and 22 bases lay between the germline ends.